These T cell receptor beta chains were read from a single sample in a study of OX40 agonist ivuxolimab in advanced cancers. Repertoires were generated with immunoSEQ multiplex PCR, while TCRdb's copy carries only in-frame clones and drops some. The table lists 70,000 to 95,000 clones, about 86% of them singletons. This specimen was CD4+ or CD8+ T cells sorted from blood, taken in a trial of the OX40 agonist ivuxolimab. The receptor source for this set is an adult with an advanced solid tumor such as melanoma, head and neck, liver or kidney cancer. The CDR3 runs from the conserved cysteine through the conserved F or W. The D gene is left open where the match is weak. Rows give clone size only sometimes, using once, few, many, or a class for an expanded clone.

size | J | V | D | DNA | CDR3
. | TRBJ1-6 | TRBV7-2 | . | TGTGCCAGCAGCTTCAGTTTCGACAATTCACCCCTCCACTTT | CASSFSFDNSPLHF
. | TRBJ1-1 | TRBV6-1 | . | TGTGCCAGCAGGGTGGACAGTCTCACTGAAGCTTTCTTT | CASRVDSLTEAFF
. | TRBJ1-6 | TRBV2 | . | TGTGCCGGGTGGAGAGGGGTGCGGTCACCCCTCCACTTT | CAGWRGVRSPLHF
once | TRBJ1-1 | TRBV2 | . | TGTGCCAGCAGAGAGACAGAGAACACTGAAGCTTTCTTT | CASRETENTEAFF
. | TRBJ2-1 | TRBV5-1 | . | TGCGCCAGCAGCTTATTGTCCCCGTTAGGGAGCCTAACTTACAATGAGCAGTTCTTC | CASSLLSPLGSLTYNEQFF
. | TRBJ1-6 | TRBV6-5 | TRBD1 | TGTGCCAGCACCGACGGACAGGGGAATTCACCCCTCCACTTT | CASTDGQGNSPLHF
. | TRBJ1-2 | TRBV5-1 | . | TGCGCCAGCAGCTTGGAGGGTGGTGGCTATGGCTACACCTTC | CASSLEGGGYGYTF
once | TRBJ1-2 | TRBV2 | TRBD1 | TGTGCCAGCAGTGAGGGGACAGGGGTCACGGATGGCTACACCTTC | CASSEGTGVTDGYTF
. | TRBJ2-7 | TRBV7-8 | . | TGTGCCAGCAGCTTAGGCCGGCGGCCGAGCTCCTACGAGCAGTACTTC | CASSLGRRPSSYEQYF
. | TRBJ1-4 | TRBV19 | . | TGTGCCAGTATGGGAGCTGCAACTAATGAAAAACTGTTTTTT | CASMGAATNEKLFF
. | TRBJ1-3 | TRBV7-2 | . | TGTGCCAGCAGCTTAGATCGGATACATAGAGGAAACACCATATATTTT | CASSLDRIHRGNTIYF
. | TRBJ2-1 | TRBV19 | . | TGTGCCAGTAAAGGGGGAGGACCGGTGGGGTACAATGAGCAGTTCTTC | CASKGGGPVGYNEQFF
. | TRBJ2-5 | TRBV5-1 | TRBD1 | TGCGCCAGCAGCTTGGTACAGGGGGTTGTGGAGACCCAGTACTTC | CASSLVQGVVETQYF
. | TRBJ2-7 | TRBV20-1 | . | TGCAGTGCTAGATTTCTCGACGAGCAGTACTTC | CSARFLDEQYF
few | TRBJ2-7 | TRBV28 | TRBD1 | TGTGCCAGCAGTTTGGGACAGAACTCCTACGAGCAGTACTTC | CASSLGQNSYEQYF
. | TRBJ1-3 | TRBV5-6 | . | TGTGCCAGCAGCCTCCGGAACGGGGAAACCATATATTTT | CASSLRNGETIYF
. | TRBJ2-5 | TRBV7-9 | TRBD2 | TGTGCCAGCAACCGCGGGGGGTACCAAGAGACCCAGTACTTC | CASNRGGYQETQYF
once | TRBJ2-7 | TRBV20-1 | . | TGCAGTGCTAGGGGGGACTACGAGCAGTACTTC | CSARGDYEQYF
. | TRBJ1-2 | TRBV4-3 | . | TGCGCCAGCAGCCAAGACGTCCAGCAAAGCTGGGGCTATGGCTACACCTTC | CASSQDVQQSWGYGYTF
once | TRBJ2-7 | TRBV9 | . | TGTGCCAGCAGCGTCGATGGCAGGGACCACTACGAGCAGTACTTC | CASSVDGRDHYEQYF
. | TRBJ2-2 | TRBV7-3 | . | TGTGCCAGCAGCTCAACCCGACTATCCACCGGGGAGCTGTTTTTT | CASSSTRLSTGELFF
. | TRBJ2-1 | TRBV6-6 | TRBD1 | TGTGCCAGCAGTCCGAGACAGGGGGTAAATGAGCAGTTCTTC | CASSPRQGVNEQFF
few | TRBJ1-1 | TRBV5-4 | . | TGTGCCAGCAGCCCCGCGGCTAGGAGTGCCACTGAAGCTTTCTTT | CASSPAARSATEAFF
. | TRBJ2-7 | TRBV7-6 | . | TGTGCCAGCAGCTTAGTCTACGAAAGCGAGCAGTACTTC | CASSLVYESEQYF
few | TRBJ2-2 | TRBV28 | . | TGTGCCAGCAGGGGGGCGCAGGGGCACGGGGAGCTGTTTTTT | CASRGAQGHGELFF
. | TRBJ2-1 | TRBV7-6 | TRBD1 | TGTGCCAGCAGCCTACAGGGGGCAGAATACAATGAGCAGTTCTTC | CASSLQGAEYNEQFF
. | TRBJ1-5 | TRBV30 | . | TGTGCCTGGGCGCGTTCGGGTCAGCCCCAGCATTTT | CAWARSGQPQHF
. | TRBJ2-5 | TRBV5-4 | TRBD2 | TGTGCCAGCAGCCCGGGACTAGCGGGATCGGAGGAGACCCAGTACTTC | CASSPGLAGSEETQYF
. | TRBJ2-3 | TRBV4-1 | . | TGCGCCAGCAGCCAATCGCTGGTAATAACAGATACGCAGTATTTT | CASSQSLVITDTQYF
. | TRBJ1-6 | TRBV9 | . | TGTGCCAGCAGCAAGACCCCCTCCTATAATTCACCCCTCCACTTT | CASSKTPSYNSPLHF
once | TRBJ2-3 | TRBV30 | TRBD1 | TGTGCCTGGAGTAGAGGGGGCCGAGTGAACACAGATACGCAGTATTTT | CAWSRGGRVNTDTQYF
. | TRBJ1-2 | TRBV5-1 | TRBD1 | TGCGCCAGCCGTCCCGGGACAGTAAACTATGGCTACACCTTC | CASRPGTVNYGYTF
few | TRBJ2-3 | TRBV18 | TRBD1 | TGTGCCAGCTCACCGGGACAGGCGTCCGATACGCAGTATTTT | CASSPGQASDTQYF
. | TRBJ2-3 | TRBV4-2 | TRBD2 | TGTGCCAGCAGAAGGACTAGCGGCACAGATACGCAGTATTTT | CASRRTSGTDTQYF
once | TRBJ2-4 | TRBV28 | TRBD2 | TGTGCCAGCAGTTTAGCGGGGGGGCCTCTAAACATTCAGTACTTC | CASSLAGGPLNIQYF
. | TRBJ1-1 | TRBV10-3 | TRBD1 | TGTGCCATCACCCCGGGACAGGGATCGGGGGGCACTGAAGCTTTCTTT | CAITPGQGSGGTEAFF
. | TRBJ1-3 | TRBV7-6 | TRBD1 | TGTGCCAGCAGCTTACAGGGGGCTACCATATATTTT | CASSLQGATIYF
. | TRBJ2-5 | TRBV27 | TRBD1 | TGTGCCAGCAGTTTCAGGGGGAATCGAGAGACCCAGTACTTC | CASSFRGNRETQYF
. | TRBJ2-1 | TRBV6-1 | . | TGTGCCAGCAGTGATAGTTGGGGGGAATACAATGAGCAGTTCTTC | CASSDSWGEYNEQFF
. | TRBJ2-1 | TRBV20-1 | . | TGCAGTGCTGCGTCCTACAATGAGCAGTTCTTC | CSAASYNEQFF